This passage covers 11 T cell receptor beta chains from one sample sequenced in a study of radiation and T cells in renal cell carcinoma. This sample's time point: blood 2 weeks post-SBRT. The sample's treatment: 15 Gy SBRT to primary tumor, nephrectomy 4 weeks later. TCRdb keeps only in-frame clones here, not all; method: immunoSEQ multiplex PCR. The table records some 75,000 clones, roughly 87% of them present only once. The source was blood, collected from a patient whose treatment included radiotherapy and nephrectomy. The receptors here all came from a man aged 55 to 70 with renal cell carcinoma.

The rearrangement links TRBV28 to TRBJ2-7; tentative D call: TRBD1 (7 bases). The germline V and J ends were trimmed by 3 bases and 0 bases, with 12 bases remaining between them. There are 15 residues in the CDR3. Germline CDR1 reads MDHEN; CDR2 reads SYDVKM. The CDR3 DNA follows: TGTGCCAGCAGTTTGGGGGGACAGACCTCCTACGAGCAGTACTTC. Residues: CASSLGGQTSYEQYF.

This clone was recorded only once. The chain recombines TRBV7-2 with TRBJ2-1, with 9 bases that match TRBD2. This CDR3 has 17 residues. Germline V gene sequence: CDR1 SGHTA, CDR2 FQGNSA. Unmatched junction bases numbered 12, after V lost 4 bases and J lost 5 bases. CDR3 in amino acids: CASSSGWGTSFHNEQFF. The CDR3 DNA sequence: TGTGCCAGCAGCTCAGGTTGGGGGACTAGCTTTCACAATGAGCAGTTCTTC.

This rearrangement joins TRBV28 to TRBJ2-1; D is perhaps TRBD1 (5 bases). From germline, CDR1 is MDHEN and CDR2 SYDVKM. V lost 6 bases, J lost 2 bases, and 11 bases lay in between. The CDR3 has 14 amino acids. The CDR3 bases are TGTGCCAGCAGGCCGACAGCTACCTACAATGAGCAGTTCTTC. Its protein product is CASRPTATYNEQFF.

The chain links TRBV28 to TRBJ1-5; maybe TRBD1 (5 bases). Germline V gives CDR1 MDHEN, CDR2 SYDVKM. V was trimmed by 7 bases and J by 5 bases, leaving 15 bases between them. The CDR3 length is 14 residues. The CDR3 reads CASIPGGADQPQHF. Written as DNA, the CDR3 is TGTGCCAGCATCCCGGGAGGGGCCGATCAGCCCCAGCATTTT. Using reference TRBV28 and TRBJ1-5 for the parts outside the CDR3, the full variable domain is DVKVTQSSRYLVKRTGEKVFLECVQDMDHENMFWYRQDPGLGLRLIYFSYDVKMKEKGDIPEGYSVSREKKERFSLILESASTNQTSMYLCASIPGGADQPQHFGDGTRLSIL.

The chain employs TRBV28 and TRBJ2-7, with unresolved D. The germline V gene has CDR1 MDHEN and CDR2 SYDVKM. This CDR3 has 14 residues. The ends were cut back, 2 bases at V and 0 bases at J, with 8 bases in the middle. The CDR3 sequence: CASSLSASSYEQYF. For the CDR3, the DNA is TGTGCCAGCAGTTTAAGCGCCAGCTCCTACGAGCAGTACTTC.

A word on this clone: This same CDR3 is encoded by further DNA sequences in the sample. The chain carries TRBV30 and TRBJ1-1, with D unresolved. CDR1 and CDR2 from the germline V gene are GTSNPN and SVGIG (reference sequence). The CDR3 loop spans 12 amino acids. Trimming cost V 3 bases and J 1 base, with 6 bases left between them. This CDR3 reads CAWSDGNTEAFF. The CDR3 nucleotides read TGTGCCTGGAGCGACGGGAACACTGAAGCTTTCTTT.

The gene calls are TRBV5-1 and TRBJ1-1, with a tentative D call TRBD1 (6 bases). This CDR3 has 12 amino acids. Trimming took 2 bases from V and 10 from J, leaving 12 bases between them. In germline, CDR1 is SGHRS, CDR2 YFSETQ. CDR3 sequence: CASSLPAGVAFF. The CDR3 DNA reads TGCGCCAGCAGCTTACCCGCAGGGGTAGCTTTCTTT.

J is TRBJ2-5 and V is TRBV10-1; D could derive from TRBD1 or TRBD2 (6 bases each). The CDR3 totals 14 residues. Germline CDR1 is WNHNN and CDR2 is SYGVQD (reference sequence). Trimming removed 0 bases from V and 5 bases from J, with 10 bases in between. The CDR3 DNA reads TGCGCCAGCAGTGAGTCGGGGGGCCGGGAGACCCAGTACTTC. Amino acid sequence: CASSESGGRETQYF.

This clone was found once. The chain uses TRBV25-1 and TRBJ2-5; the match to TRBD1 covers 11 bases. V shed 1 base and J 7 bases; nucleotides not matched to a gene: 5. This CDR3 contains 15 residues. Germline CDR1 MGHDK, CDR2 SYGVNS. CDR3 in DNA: TGTGCCAGCAGTGAATCCCCCGGGACAGGGGGGACCCAGTACTTC. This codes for CASSESPGTGGTQYF.

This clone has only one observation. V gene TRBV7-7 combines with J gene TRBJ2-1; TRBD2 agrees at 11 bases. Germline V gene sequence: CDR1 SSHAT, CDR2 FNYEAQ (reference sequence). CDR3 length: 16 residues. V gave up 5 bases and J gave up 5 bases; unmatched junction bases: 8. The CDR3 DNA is TGTGCCAGCAGCAAGATACTAGCGGGAGCGGACAATGAGCAGTTCTTC. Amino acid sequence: CASSKILAGADNEQFF.

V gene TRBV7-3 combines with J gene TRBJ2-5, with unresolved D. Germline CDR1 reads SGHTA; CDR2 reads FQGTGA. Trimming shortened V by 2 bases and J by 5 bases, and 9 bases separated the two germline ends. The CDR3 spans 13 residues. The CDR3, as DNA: TGTGCCAGCAGCTTAGGGATAGCTGAGACCCAGTACTTC. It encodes CASSLGIAETQYF. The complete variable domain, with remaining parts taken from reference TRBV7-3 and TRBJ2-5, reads GAGVSQTPSNKVTEKGKYVELRCDPISGHTALYWYRQSLGQGPEFLIYFQGTGAADDSGLPNDRFFAVRPEGSVSTLKIQRTERGDSAVYLCASSLGIAETQYFGPGTRLLVL.